This T cell receptor (beta chain) was documented in a study of cytomegalovirus exposure and HLA in healthy donors (dated by TCRdb to about 2017). For the study in its entirety: An earlier analysis of roughly 500 of the donors reported 250 to 300 Gb of sequence data and approximately 110 million unique TCR beta sequences from 190 million or so T cells. Approximately 300 gigabases of sequencing data and tens of millions of unique TCR sequences made up an early release that covered approximately 650 HLA-typed donors. The genetic ancestry cluster associated with self-reported Caucasian donors included around four fifths of the roughly 400 genotyped donors. The study was designed to test whether signatures of past pathogen exposure could be identified by cataloging public T cell receptors. Using immunosequencing, the study profiled T cell repertoires from 500 to 800 subjects and related those repertoires to cytomegalovirus serostatus. Besides the first cohort of about 730 subjects, a separate validation cohort made up of 120 or so different subjects was used. To predict cytomegalovirus infection status, the study combined high-throughput TCR immunosequencing, statistical association of individual TCRs with disease status, and machine learning. A later analysis re-analyzed previously published TCR beta repertoires from 600 to 850 donors and added high-resolution HLA genotyping to study TCR occurrence patterns. The later analysis used no new phenotypic data to find candidate immune exposures, relying instead on TCR beta sequences and their occurrence across donors. An earlier analysis of roughly 600 of the donors used high-throughput TCR beta sequencing to judge whether each TCR beta V gene segment behaved as functional or pseudogenic. Donor age, sex, ethnicity and CMV serostatus were compiled together with the repertoire data. In a later genetic analysis, genome-wide SNP genotypes for about 55% of the roughly 670 donors were used, and that subset was treated as a discovery cohort. Every repertoire in the discovery cohort had been generated on one and the same sequencing platform. Both class I and class II loci were covered by HLA typing, at four-digit resolution. The number of donors typed differed by locus, with roughly 629-640 for A, B, C, DRB1 and DQB1, more than 500 for DQA1, 606 for DPA1, and about 450 for DPB1. Five DR-DQ haplotypes were treated as single units for association and clustering because of strong linkage in the cohort. Among about 370 genotyped donors of the cohort, an average of about 240,000 unique TCR beta nucleotide sequences was sequenced per donor, of which about 18% were non-productive. Broader findings and caveats from the paper: According to a later analysis, most CMV-associated TCR beta chains appeared to be HLA-restricted, and the HLA associations seemed to be driven largely by CMV exposure. A later genetic analysis associated a missense DCLRE1C variant with V-gene and J-gene trimming of TCR beta chains, and an independent cohort replicated the association. At a false discovery rate of 0.05, a later analysis linked about 17,000 TCR beta sequences to specific HLA alleles. A group of highly shared sequence variants was considered likely to be a technical artifact of the sequencing pipeline. A later analysis found that HLA-associated TCR beta chains were more clonally expanded and had lower generation probabilities than equally common non-associated chains. A later analysis reported that several top co-occurrence clusters appeared linked to parvovirus B19, influenza, CMV and Epstein-Barr virus. In this cohort, only TCR beta chains were sequenced, and detectable features were limited by the absence of alpha or paired-chain data. The study listed 150 to 200 TCR beta chains as associated with cytomegalovirus. In vitro tests confirmed that a few of the cytomegalovirus-associated TCR beta chains recognize cytomegalovirus antigens. In both the original and validation cohorts, the classifier was reported to diagnose cytomegalovirus status with high specificity and sensitivity. Because counts were too low, about 18 rarely observed V segments, including chromosome 9 orphons, were excluded from the earlier analysis of 587 of the donors. A further reported finding was that TCR beta sequences accurately predicted the HLA-A and HLA-B alleles for most subjects in the first cohort. Compared with the roughly 720-donor mean, donors in an Asian-associated ancestry cluster had fewer N-insertions in productive TCRs, according to a later genetic analysis. Across donors, most TCR sequences were observed very rarely, whereas some public TCRs were present in many individuals. Because HLA typing was unavailable for some donors at each locus, only the typed subset was used in association tests. Some IMGT-functional V segments, including TRBV6-2 and TRBV6-3, could not be distinguished by the 87-base-pair reads and were therefore excluded. Immune exposure information for the cohort was limited to CMV serostatus. Correlated functional status among segregating V segments might be attributable to linkage disequilibrium, but an unknown experimental factor could not be ruled out. The presence/absence analyses assumed that sequencing depth was roughly uniform across donors, and that assumption may not be true. An earlier analysis of some 590 of the donors showed that most TCR beta V segments appeared in productive rearrangements either about 87% or about 30% of the time, which broadly matched IMGT annotations. The authors suggested that the approach could potentially be extended to other disease states and immunological phenotypes. In a later analysis, TCR association rates were found to vary across HLA loci, with the most associated TCRs seen for DRB1 alleles and the fewest for HLA-C alleles. Assigning TCR associations to individual alleles was difficult when HLA alleles, especially DR and DQ, strongly co-occurred.

In total, just over 650 healthy bone marrow donors made up the cohort. Cohort members were all nominally healthy when sampled, although unrecorded immune exposures were likely present. The donor was CMV seronegative and belonged to the group of several hundred seronegative cohort members. A peripheral blood sample was provided by each donor, and peripheral blood mononuclear cells were used for TCR beta sequencing. Genomic DNA was extracted from the blood cell samples with the Qiagen DNeasy Blood Extraction Kit. Libraries were made using the immunoSEQ multiplex PCR assay. A mixture of 60 forward primers for TCR Vbeta segments and 13 reverse primers for TCR Jbeta segments was used in the multiplex PCR. The CDR3 region of rearranged TCR beta genes was amplified from genomic DNA by a multiplex PCR assay. The Illumina HiSeq System was used to sequence the amplified TCR beta libraries as 87-base-pair reads. In the original analysis: A later analysis counted about 80 million unique TCR beta chains across the 600 to 850 repertoires, and roughly 9.9 million of these chains were shared by at least two donors. A nearest-neighbor algorithm error-corrected the raw reads and collapsed the reads into unique sequences, merging closely related sequences to remove PCR and sequencing errors. CDR3 sequences were aligned to IMGT reference sequences to assign V, D and J gene segments. Each retained sequence needed at least a six-nucleotide match to both a V gene segment and a J gene segment. Rearrangements were classified as productive when the CDR3 lacked stop codons and remained in frame with V and J, and all other rearrangements were classified as non-productive. Following IMGT convention, CDR3 was defined as the stretch from the second conserved V-encoded cysteine to the conserved J-encoded phenylalanine. The earlier analysis of a few hundred of the donors excluded sequences that lacked an unambiguous match to a single V gene segment. An earlier analysis of over 450 of the donors classified V segments as functional when productive rearrangements were above 56.7% and as segregating when the standard deviation between donors was above 5%. A statistical classification framework was developed to diagnose cytomegalovirus status using the catalog of TCR beta chain sequences. In a later analysis, TCR nucleotide sequences were compared against IMGT/GENE-DB human TR gene sequences so that V and J genes could be assigned. Using the TCRdist pipeline, a later analysis assigned CDR3 sequences along with most-parsimonious VDJ recombination scenarios. In a later analysis, each TCR beta chain was defined by its CDR3 amino acid sequence together with its V-gene family, and reads lacking a unique V-gene family were excluded. As a way to deal with suspected cross-contamination and a sequencing artifact, a later analysis dropped approximately 590 nucleotide sequences that were highly shared and had low generation probability. For each public chain, a later analysis derived a clonal expansion index from normalized ranks of inferred template counts within each repertoire. A later analysis computed generation probabilities with a VDJ recombination model fitted to out-of-frame rearrangements, and checked the results against IGoR. Hypergeometric tests were used in a later analysis to score TCR-TCR, TCR-HLA and TCR-CMV co-occurrence, with a repertoire-size bias correction applied to the TCR pairs. False discovery rates were estimated in a later analysis by permuting HLA or CMV assignments 20 times. In a later analysis, co-occurring TCRs were grouped with DBSCAN, and TCRdist sequence similarity was added when clustering was performed within HLA-allele-positive subsets. Repertoires with fewer than 30,000 or more than 120,000 public chains, plus five repertoires with anomalous nucleotide sharing, were excluded from co-occurrence clustering. TCRdb retrieved this table from immuneACCESS and kept in-frame rearrangements only. Not all clones are present; in checked studies, unresolved V genes account for under half, and no reason is known for the remainder. V and J calls plus clone size are reproduced from that table; the DNA served to infer D and trimming. This sample comprises 130,000 to 150,000 clones, roughly a tenth of them detected only once. The ten largest clones capture 1.8% of the sample.

The germline V gene sets CDR1 to MNHNS and CDR2 to SASEGT. Deletion took 6 bases off V and 8 bases off J, with a span of 13 bases between the germline ends. Including the terminal cysteine and phenylalanine, the CDR3 comprises 12 residues. Only the CDR3 part of the read is kept: 36 bases, read in frame from the first base. As to this clone: Its antigen remains unidentified. No much larger clone is present one base from it, and per-base qualities are unavailable.

The sequence was obtained from a male donor in good health and CMV-seronegative. The chain is encoded by TRBV6-1 joined to TRBJ1-1, with the identity of the D gene unclear. Sequenced material: PBMCs. The DNA sequence follows: TGTGCCAGCAGCTACGGGTCCCGAGAAGCTTTCTTT. It codes for CASSYGSREAFF.